Listed below are T cell receptor beta chains from one sample, sequenced in a study of memory CD4+ T cells and cytomegalovirus serostatus. Assay used: immunoSEQ multiplex PCR; TCRdb lists only in-frame clones, some missing. The sample has 46,000 or so clones, 78% seen once. Sequencing input: memory CD4+ T cells from blood. The receptors were gathered from an adult in good health and CMV-seronegative. Each CDR3 is given with its conserved first and last residue. The D gene is left open where the match is weak. Size is stated for part of the rows, as once, few or many counts, or as a class when the clone is expanded.

v_gene	j_gene	d_gene	abundance	CDR3aa	CDR3nt
TRBV2	TRBJ1-5	.	once	CASSEFSGGNQPQHF	TGTGCCAGCAGTGAATTTTCAGGGGGCAATCAGCCCCAGCATTTT
TRBV10-3	TRBJ1-6	TRBD1	once	CAISESWGTGSSPLHF	TGTGCCATCAGTGAGTCGTGGGGGACAGGGAGTTCACCCCTCCACTTT
TRBV7-2	TRBJ2-6	TRBD1	.	CASSYTGGTGANVLTF	TGTGCCAGCAGCTACACAGGGGGAACTGGGGCCAACGTCCTGACTTTC
TRBV7-6	TRBJ1-5	.	.	CASSLGQGKGQPQHF	TGTGCCAGCAGCTTAGGGCAGGGGAAAGGTCAGCCCCAGCATTTT
TRBV7-2	TRBJ1-3	.	.	CASSSSGTVSGNTIYF	TGTGCCAGCAGCTCCTCGGGGACCGTCTCTGGAAACACCATATATTTT
TRBV6-5	TRBJ2-7	.	.	CASSQLGGLPYEQYF	TGTGCCAGCAGCCAATTAGGGGGTCTACCCTACGAGCAGTACTTC
TRBV5-6	TRBJ2-7	TRBD1	once	CASSPQLGTGPSRQYF	TGTGCCAGCAGCCCCCAGCTGGGGACAGGACCCAGCCGGCAGTACTTC
TRBV9	TRBJ2-7	TRBD1	.	CASSTGTGINQQYF	TGTGCCAGCAGCACCGGGACAGGAATTAATCAGCAGTACTTC
TRBV11-1	TRBJ2-3	.	medium-sized	CASSLNGQPTDTQYF	TGTGCCAGCAGCTTGAACGGACAGCCCACAGATACGCAGTATTTT
TRBV27	TRBJ2-2	TRBD2	.	CASWTGGNTGELFF	TGTGCCAGCTGGACGGGGGGGAACACCGGGGAGCTGTTTTTT
TRBV25-1	TRBJ1-1	.	.	CATKVHSNTEAFF	TGTGCCACCAAGGTACATTCGAACACTGAAGCTTTCTTT
TRBV19	TRBJ1-1	TRBD1	.	CASSMGTGGAEAFF	TGTGCCAGTAGTATGGGGACAGGGGGAGCTGAAGCTTTCTTT
TRBV6-4	TRBJ2-2	.	.	CASSLTGTGELFF	TGTGCCAGCAGTCTGACAGGCACCGGGGAGCTGTTTTTT
TRBV9	TRBJ2-2	.	.	CASSVVGVTGELFF	TGTGCCAGCAGCGTAGTTGGAGTCACCGGGGAGCTGTTTTTT
TRBV6-5	TRBJ2-7	.	few	CASSLRDAGSYEQYF	TGTGCCAGCAGCCTCCGGGACGCGGGTTCCTACGAGCAGTACTTC
TRBV11-3	TRBJ2-3	TRBD1	.	CASSLSRQGTQYF	TGTGCCAGCAGCCTCTCCCGACAGGGTACGCAGTATTTT
TRBV27	TRBJ2-7	TRBD2	.	CASRGLAGGYEQYF	TGTGCCAGCAGGGGACTAGCGGGGGGGTACGAGCAGTACTTC
TRBV30	TRBJ1-6	.	.	CAWSFPNSPLHF	TGTGCCTGGAGTTTCCCCAATTCACCCCTCCACTTC
TRBV4-1	TRBJ1-5	.	.	CASSLDRNQPQHF	TGCGCCAGCAGCCTGGACAGAAATCAGCCCCAGCATTTT
TRBV7-3	TRBJ2-5	.	.	CASSLIPGPQETQYF	TGTGCCAGCAGCTTAATACCAGGACCCCAAGAGACCCAGTACTTC
TRBV7-9	TRBJ2-7	TRBD1	.	CASSQPTGGASHEQYF	TGTGCCAGCAGCCAACCCACAGGGGGCGCGAGCCACGAGCAGTACTTC
TRBV19	TRBJ1-1	.	.	CASSIHERGEAFF	TGTGCCAGTAGTATTCACGAAAGGGGCGAAGCTTTCTTT
TRBV7-3	TRBJ2-6	.	.	CASSFSGRLSGANVLTF	TGTGCCAGCAGCTTTAGCGGCCGTCTCTCTGGGGCCAACGTCCTGACTTTC
TRBV6-5	TRBJ1-1	.	.	CASSRAATEAFF	TGTGCCAGCAGTAGGGCAGCCACTGAAGCTTTCTTT
TRBV4-2	TRBJ2-5	.	.	CASSRKNQETQYF	TGTGCCAGCAGCCGTAAGAATCAAGAGACCCAGTACTTC
TRBV4-3	TRBJ2-2	.	.	CASSQGGLSGVAGELFF	TGCGCCAGCAGCCAAGGAGGGTTGAGCGGAGTTGCCGGGGAGCTGTTTTTT
TRBV6-5	TRBJ1-5	.	medium-sized	CASNDRHSNQPQHF	TGTGCCAGCAACGACCGACATAGCAATCAGCCCCAGCATTTT
TRBV6-6	TRBJ1-5	.	.	CASSTVVGERQPQHF	TGTGCCAGCAGCACGGTGGTAGGGGAGCGTCAGCCCCAGCATTTT
TRBV6-5	TRBJ1-2	.	few	CASSREVGVAGYTF	TGTGCCAGCAGTAGGGAGGTGGGTGTGGCTGGCTACACCTTC
TRBV7-2	TRBJ2-7	TRBD2	.	CATQPGGRDEQYF	TGTGCCACCCAACCGGGGGGTCGGGACGAGCAGTACTTC
TRBV30	TRBJ1-2	.	.	CAWSVWGEDYDYGYTF	TGTGCCTGGAGTGTATGGGGGGAGGACTATGACTATGGCTACACCTTC
TRBV11-2	TRBJ2-2	TRBD2	.	CASSLGSRGGTGELFF	TGTGCCAGCAGCTTAGGGTCACGGGGGGGGACCGGGGAGCTGTTTTTT
TRBV28	TRBJ1-1	TRBD1	.	CASSFAGTGFSTEAFF	TGTGCCAGCAGTTTCGCCGGGACAGGGTTCTCCACTGAAGCTTTCTTT
TRBV7-2	TRBJ1-1	.	.	CASSPQHGGLAFF	TGTGCCAGCAGCCCACAACACGGTGGGTTAGCTTTCTTT
TRBV6-1	TRBJ1-5	.	.	CASRGGNLGNQPQHF	TGTGCCAGCAGGGGCGGGAACTTAGGGAATCAGCCCCAGCATTTT
TRBV28	TRBJ2-7	TRBD1	.	CASRLTGGKGEQYF	TGTGCCAGCCGCCTAACAGGGGGGAAGGGGGAGCAGTACTTC
TRBV7-2	TRBJ1-5	.	.	CASSSAEPANNQPQHF	TGTGCCAGCAGCTCCGCCGAGCCAGCCAACAATCAGCCCCAGCATTTT
TRBV5-5	TRBJ2-1	TRBD2	.	CASSSGLAGVIYNEQFF	TGTGCCAGCAGCTCGGGACTAGCGGGGGTTATATACAATGAGCAGTTCTTC
TRBV4-1	TRBJ1-2	TRBD1	.	CASSHRDRLTEGYTF	TGCGCCAGCAGCCACCGGGACAGGCTTACGGAGGGCTACACCTTC
TRBV7-9	TRBJ1-2	TRBD1	.	CASSLFSDRDYGYTF	TGTGCCAGCAGCTTATTTTCGGACAGGGACTATGGCTACACCTTC
TRBV9	TRBJ1-2	.	.	CASSPGDLIGKGYTF	TGTGCCAGCAGCCCCGGGGACCTAATAGGGAAAGGCTACACCTTC
TRBV6-1	TRBJ2-2	TRBD1	few	CAIMKRQGWTGELFF	TGTGCCATCATGAAAAGACAGGGGTGGACCGGGGAGCTGTTTTTT
TRBV7-2	TRBJ2-7	TRBD1	.	CASSLMAGGIDEQYF	TGTGCCAGCAGCTTAATGGCAGGGGGCATCGACGAGCAGTACTTC
TRBV30	TRBJ1-6	TRBD1	.	CAEMTGSGSPLHF	TGTGCCGAGATGACAGGGTCGGGTTCACCCCTCCACTTT
TRBV29-1	TRBJ1-5	.	.	CSVVGGSGDQPQHF	TGCAGCGTTGTGGGGGGAAGTGGGGATCAGCCCCAGCATTTT
TRBV9	TRBJ1-4	TRBD1	.	CASAPSGQGGEKLFF	TGTGCCAGCGCCCCGAGCGGGCAGGGGGGTGAAAAACTGTTTTTT
TRBV28	TRBJ1-5	.	.	CASSSPGRNQPQHF	TGTGCCAGCAGTTCCCCCGGGCGCAATCAGCCCCAGCATTTT
TRBV5-4	TRBJ2-2	.	.	CASSLDFTGELFF	TGTGCCAGCAGCTTGGACTTCACCGGGGAGCTGTTTTTT
TRBV7-8	TRBJ2-2	.	.	CASSLDWGGPNTGELFF	TGTGCCAGCAGCTTGGATTGGGGGGGGCCGAACACCGGGGAGCTGTTTTTT
TRBV5-1	TRBJ2-7	.	.	CASSFSKSPGGSSYEQYF	TGCGCCAGCAGCTTCTCCAAGTCCCCAGGGGGGAGCTCCTACGAGCAGTACTTC
TRBV29-1	TRBJ1-3	.	once	CSVVKWGSSSGNTIYF	TGCAGCGTTGTGAAATGGGGATCGAGCTCTGGAAACACCATATATTTT
TRBV5-6	TRBJ1-6	TRBD1	.	CASSLDFTGVRSPLHF	TGTGCCAGCAGCTTGGACTTCACAGGGGTGCGGTCACCCCTCCACTTT
TRBV6-5	TRBJ2-3	.	.	CASSYRGARTDTQYF	TGTGCCAGCAGTTACCGAGGGGCTAGGACAGATACGCAGTATTTT
TRBV5-1	TRBJ2-3	TRBD1	.	CASSLDATGAEDTQYF	TGCGCCAGCAGCCTGGACGCGACAGGGGCGGAAGATACGCAGTATTTT
TRBV30	TRBJ1-3	.	.	CAWSVRGGPGRNTIYF	TGTGCCTGGAGTGTACGGGGTGGGCCAGGGAGAAACACCATATATTTT